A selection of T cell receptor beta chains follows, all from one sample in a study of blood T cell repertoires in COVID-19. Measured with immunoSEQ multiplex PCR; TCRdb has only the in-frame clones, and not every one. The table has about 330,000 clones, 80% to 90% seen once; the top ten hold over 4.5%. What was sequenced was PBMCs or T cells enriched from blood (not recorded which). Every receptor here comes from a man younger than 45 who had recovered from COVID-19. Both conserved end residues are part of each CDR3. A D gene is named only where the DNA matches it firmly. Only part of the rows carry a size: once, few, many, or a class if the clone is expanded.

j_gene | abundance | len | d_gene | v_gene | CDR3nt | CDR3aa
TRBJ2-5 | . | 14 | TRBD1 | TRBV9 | TGTGCCAGCAGCGCTGACAGGGTGCAAGAGACCCAGTACTTC | CASSADRVQETQYF
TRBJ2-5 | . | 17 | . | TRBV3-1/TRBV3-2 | TGTGCCAGCAGTTCGCCAAAGTTGACTACTTACCAAGAGACCCAGTACTTC | CASSSPKLTTYQETQYF
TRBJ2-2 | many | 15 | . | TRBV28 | TGTGCCAGCAGACCGGGACTCGCGAACACCGGGGAGCTGTTTTTT | CASRPGLANTGELFF
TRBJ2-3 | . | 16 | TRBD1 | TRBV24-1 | TGTGCCACCAGTGATGTTGGGACAGGGGTTGAAGATACGCAGTATTTT | CATSDVGTGVEDTQYF
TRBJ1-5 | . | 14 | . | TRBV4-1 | TGCGCCAGCAGCCAAGATCCAGCGGATCAGCCCCAGCATTTT | CASSQDPADQPQHF
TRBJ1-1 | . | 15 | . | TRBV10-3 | TGTGCCATCAGTGCACTTGAGGGGGGGTCCACTGAAGCTTTCTTT | CAISALEGGSTEAFF
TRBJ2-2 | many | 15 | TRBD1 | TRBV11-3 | TGTGCCAGCAGCGACACAGGGGGCGCCGCCGGGGAGCTGTTTTTT | CASSDTGGAAGELFF
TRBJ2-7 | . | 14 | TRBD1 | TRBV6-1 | TGTGCCAGCAGTGAGACAGGGGGCTACTACGAGCAGTACTTC | CASSETGGYYEQYF
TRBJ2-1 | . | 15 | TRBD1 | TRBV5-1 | TGCGCCAGCAGCAAGGGACAGGGAGCTTACAATGAGCAGTTCTTC | CASSKGQGAYNEQFF
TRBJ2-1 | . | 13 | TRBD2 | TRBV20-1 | TGCAGTGCTAGTACTAGCGGGGCTCATGAGCAGTTCTTC | CSASTSGAHEQFF